The clone carrying this T cell receptor (beta chain) was counted only a few times. The germline V gene has CDR1 SGHTA and CDR2 FQGNSA. The CDR3 contains 19 residues. With 3 bases clipped from V and 0 bases from J, the junction kept 14 bases outside the gene matches. Using immunoSEQ multiplex PCR, the repertoire was profiled, and TCRdb retains in-frame clones only, with some absent. This sample has hundreds of thousands of clones, with 75% to 80% found just once. This sample was included in a study of shared T cell receptors in the human thymus. The sample was also reused in another study, on human thymus T cells. This second study notes: Resected material from corrective heart surgery provided the thymus tissue analysed. Related studies found that unrelated individuals share highly overlapping thymic repertoires.

The sequence was obtained from a boy under two years old with a congenital heart defect. This sequence joins TRBV7-2 and TRBJ2-7; 10 bases map to TRBD2. Specimen: thymocytes. CDR3 region: CASSFGGASGSRNSYEQYF. The CDR3 DNA follows: TGTGCCAGCAGCTTTGGCGGGGCTAGCGGGAGTAGAAACTCCTACGAGCAGTACTTC.